This TCR beta chain was documented in a study of identical twins. Overall study findings and caveats: Models underpredicted monozygotic twin sharing of out-of-frame TCR alpha.

The length of the CDR3 is 19 residues. CDR1 is SGHRS and CDR2 is YFSETQ in the germline V gene. After removal of 2 bases from V and 3 bases from J, the junction contained 13 bases not matched to a gene. The sample holds one count of this clonotype. Its antigen is undetermined. MiXCR was run by TCRdb on the 5' RACE reads, yielding one entry per CDR3 protein. The sample has some 1,600,000 distinct CDR3 sequences; less than 40% are singletons. All donors comprised healthy Caucasians. The sample comprised cord blood. The chain is built from TRBV5-1 and TRBJ2-2; the match to TRBD2 covers 10 bases. The source is a newborn girl in good health. The CDR3 is CASSFGSSGGLLDTGELFF. CDR3 nucleotides: TGCGCCAGCAGCTTTGGTTCTAGCGGGGGACTCTTAGACACCGGGGAGCTGTTTTTT. Full variable domain (outside the CDR3, taken from reference TRBV5-1 and TRBJ2-2): KAGVTQTPRYLIKTRGQQVTLSCSPISGHRSVSWYQQTPGQGLQFLFEYFSETQRNKGNFPGRFSGRQFSNSRSEMNVSTLELGDSALYLCASSFGSSGGLLDTGELFFGEGSRLTVL.